These T cell receptor beta chains were read from a single sample in a study of blood T cell repertoires in COVID-19. Measured with immunoSEQ multiplex PCR; TCRdb has only the in-frame clones, and not every one. The sample carries about 400,000 clones, around 92% recorded once. Sequenced input: peripheral blood. Source of these receptors: a man aged 35 to 55 with acute or convalescent COVID-19. Both conserved end residues are part of each CDR3. Each record gives: clone size, V gene, D gene, J gene, CDR3 DNA, CDR3 protein. D genes are given only for firm matches. Some rows have no size entry. The others give once, few or many, or a class for an expanded clone.

size: -
V: TRBV18
D: TRBD1
J: TRBJ1-4
DNA: TGTGCCAGCTCCCCGCAGGGGGGAGGTGAAAAACTGTTTTTT
CDR3: CASSPQGGGEKLFF

size: -
V: TRBV4-2
D: -
J: TRBJ2-7
DNA: TGTGCCAGCAGCCAGTCACAGGGATTGGGACACGAGCAGTACTTC
CDR3: CASSQSQGLGHEQYF

size: -
V: TRBV11-2
D: -
J: TRBJ2-1
DNA: TGTGCCAGCAGCTCTCCCGGGACTCTCGAGTTCTTC
CDR3: CASSSPGTLEFF

size: -
V: TRBV12-3/TRBV12-4
D: -
J: TRBJ2-1
DNA: TGTGCCAGCAGTTTGGGGCAGGGGCTTCGGAAGTTCTTC
CDR3: CASSLGQGLRKFF

size: once
V: TRBV5-5
D: TRBD1
J: TRBJ1-4
DNA: TGTGCCAGCAGCCCCACAGGGGCGATTAATGAAAAACTGTTTTTT
CDR3: CASSPTGAINEKLFF

size: -
V: TRBV5-4
D: -
J: TRBJ2-7
DNA: TGTGCCAGCAGCTTGGGCAGGGAATTTTTATTC
CDR3: CASSLGREFLF

size: -
V: TRBV5-1
D: TRBD1
J: TRBJ2-7
DNA: TGCGCCAGTCGGGGGACAGGTGAGACCTACGAGCAGTACTTC
CDR3: CASRGTGETYEQYF

size: -
V: TRBV2
D: -
J: TRBJ1-2
DNA: TGTGCCAGCAGTCTTGTCAACAGAGCTCCCTATGGCTACACCTTC
CDR3: CASSLVNRAPYGYTF

size: -
V: TRBV30
D: -
J: TRBJ2-7
DNA: TGTGCCTGGCACGGGGGACTCCCCTACGAGCAGTACTTC
CDR3: CAWHGGLPYEQYF

size: -
V: TRBV5-1
D: -
J: TRBJ1-1
DNA: TGCGCCAGCAGCTTGCAGGGGTTGGATACTGAAGCTTTCTTT
CDR3: CASSLQGLDTEAFF

size: -
V: TRBV2
D: -
J: TRBJ2-1
DNA: TGTGCCAGCAGTGGGACCGAAGACGGTCGGGGCTACAATGAGCAGTTCTTC
CDR3: CASSGTEDGRGYNEQFF

size: -
V: TRBV9
D: TRBD1
J: TRBJ2-7
DNA: TGTGCCAGCAGCGTAGTAAGGGGGCCATACGAGCAGTACTTC
CDR3: CASSVVRGPYEQYF

size: -
V: TRBV7-6
D: -
J: TRBJ1-2
DNA: TGTGCCAGCAGCCGAGGGCCCCCGGGGGCTAACTATGGCTACACCTTC
CDR3: CASSRGPPGANYGYTF

size: -
V: TRBV4-1
D: TRBD1
J: TRBJ1-2
DNA: TGCGCCAGCAGCCAAGAGGCAGGGGGCAGTAACTATGGCTACACCTTC
CDR3: CASSQEAGGSNYGYTF

size: -
V: TRBV3-1/TRBV3-2
D: TRBD2
J: TRBJ2-1
DNA: TGTGCCAGCAGCCGCCGGGGACTAGCGGGACTCCCTGATTTCTTC
CDR3: CASSRRGLAGLPDFF

size: -
V: TRBV6-5
D: TRBD1
J: TRBJ2-7
DNA: TGTGCCAGCACCGAGACAGGGGGTTTCGGCGGCGAGCAGTACTTC
CDR3: CASTETGGFGGEQYF

size: -
V: TRBV28
D: -
J: TRBJ2-7
DNA: TGTGCCAGCAGTAGAAGGGGTCCGGTTGTGGAGCAGTACTTC
CDR3: CASSRRGPVVEQYF

size: -
V: TRBV7-2
D: TRBD1
J: TRBJ2-7
DNA: TGTGCCAGCAGCTTATTAAGAGCAGGGGGCCCCTACGAGCAGTACTTC
CDR3: CASSLLRAGGPYEQYF

size: -
V: TRBV5-1
D: TRBD1
J: TRBJ1-1
DNA: TGCGCCAGCAGCGCGCGACAGGGACGGGGAAATGGAGCTTTCTTT
CDR3: CASSARQGRGNGAFF

size: -
V: TRBV2
D: -
J: TRBJ2-1
DNA: TGTGCCAGCAGTCGTACAGGGTGGTACAATGAGCAGTTCTTC
CDR3: CASSRTGWYNEQFF

size: once
V: TRBV7-9
D: -
J: TRBJ2-2
DNA: TGTGCCAGCACACCGTCCTGGACTCACTTCCTAACGACGAACACCGGGGAGCTGTTTTTT
CDR3: CASTPSWTHFLTTNTGELFF

size: few
V: TRBV5-1
D: -
J: TRBJ1-2
DNA: TGCGCCAGCAGCTTGGATTCGGGTGGCGGCTACACCTTC
CDR3: CASSLDSGGGYTF

size: -
V: TRBV5-1
D: TRBD2
J: TRBJ2-7
DNA: TGCGCCAGCAGCTTGGGGACTAGCGGGAGAGGGGAGCAGTACTTC
CDR3: CASSLGTSGRGEQYF

size: -
V: TRBV14
D: -
J: TRBJ1-4
DNA: TGTGCCAGCAGCCTAACGACACTAACTAATGAAAAACTGTTTTTT
CDR3: CASSLTTLTNEKLFF

size: -
V: TRBV4-3
D: -
J: TRBJ1-1
DNA: TGCGCCAGCAGCCGGGGGCTAAACACTGAAGCTTTCTTT
CDR3: CASSRGLNTEAFF

size: -
V: TRBV15
D: -
J: TRBJ1-2
DNA: TGTGCCACCAGCAGAGATCACGAACAGGGTCTTTTCGGCACCTTC
CDR3: CATSRDHEQGLFGTF

size: -
V: TRBV4-2
D: TRBD1
J: TRBJ1-4
DNA: TGTGCCAGCAGCCGACGGTACAGGGGGAATTCGGGAACTAATGAAAAACTGTTTTTT
CDR3: CASSRRYRGNSGTNEKLFF

size: -
V: TRBV18
D: -
J: TRBJ1-5
DNA: TGTGCCAGCTCACCCTCCCCCGGGAAAAGTGGGCAGCCCCAGCATTTT
CDR3: CASSPSPGKSGQPQHF

size: -
V: TRBV5-4
D: -
J: TRBJ1-2
DNA: TGTGCCAGCAGCCCCGGAGGTTATGGCTACACCTTC
CDR3: CASSPGGYGYTF

size: -
V: TRBV9
D: -
J: TRBJ2-4
DNA: TGTGCCAGCAGCGTATTTAGCGGATCGGGCATTCAGTACTTC
CDR3: CASSVFSGSGIQYF

size: -
V: TRBV28
D: -
J: TRBJ1-2
DNA: TGTGCCAGCAGTTTATGGGGGGCGGAAGGCTACACCTTC
CDR3: CASSLWGAEGYTF

size: -
V: TRBV6-6
D: TRBD1
J: TRBJ1-4
DNA: TGTGCCAGCAGTTACGAACAGGGGAATGAAAAACTGTTTTTT
CDR3: CASSYEQGNEKLFF

size: -
V: TRBV2
D: -
J: TRBJ1-5
DNA: TGTGCCAGCAGTGAACGACAGGGCAATCAGCCCCAGCATTTT
CDR3: CASSERQGNQPQHF

size: -
V: TRBV19
D: -
J: TRBJ1-1
DNA: TGTGCCAGTAGTATAGATCAGGGGACCATGGTGAACACTGAAGCTTTCTTT
CDR3: CASSIDQGTMVNTEAFF

size: -
V: TRBV7-6
D: TRBD2
J: TRBJ2-1
DNA: TGTGCCAGCAGCTTAGTCCCCTTTAGCGGGAGGTCCCCAAATGAGCAGTTCTTC
CDR3: CASSLVPFSGRSPNEQFF

size: -
V: TRBV6-5
D: TRBD1
J: TRBJ2-3
DNA: TGTGCCAGTGTAGGACAGGGCTCAGATACGCAGTATTTT
CDR3: CASVGQGSDTQYF

size: -
V: TRBV9
D: -
J: TRBJ1-1
DNA: TGTGCCAGCAGCGTAGGGCAGATGAACACTGAAGCTTTCTTT
CDR3: CASSVGQMNTEAFF

size: -
V: TRBV29-1
D: -
J: TRBJ1-5
DNA: TGCAGCGTTGAGTTCGGGGGGGTGAATCAGCCCCAGCATTTT
CDR3: CSVEFGGVNQPQHF

size: -
V: TRBV12-5
D: TRBD2
J: TRBJ2-2
DNA: TGTGCTAGTGGTTTGCCTCCCCCCGGACTAGGGAACACCGGGGAGCTGTTTTTT
CDR3: CASGLPPPGLGNTGELFF

size: -
V: TRBV15
D: -
J: TRBJ2-1
DNA: TGTGCCACCAGCAGTGCGCCCAGAGGGTCGTACAATGAGCAGTTCTTC
CDR3: CATSSAPRGSYNEQFF

size: -
V: TRBV5-1
D: -
J: TRBJ1-2
DNA: TGCGCCAGCAGCTTGGCAGGGGCTTCTGGCTACACCTTC
CDR3: CASSLAGASGYTF

size: -
V: TRBV5-6
D: TRBD1
J: TRBJ1-4
DNA: TGTGCCAGCAGGTGGGGACAGGGGGCGGAAAAACTGTTTTTT
CDR3: CASRWGQGAEKLFF

size: once
V: TRBV19
D: TRBD1
J: TRBJ1-1
DNA: TGTGCCAGTAGGGGACAGGGCAGGGGAAACACTGAAGCTTTCTTT
CDR3: CASRGQGRGNTEAFF

size: -
V: TRBV2
D: TRBD2
J: TRBJ2-3
DNA: TGTGCCAGGGGAGGGGAGACCCACACAGATACGCAGTATTTT
CDR3: CARGGETHTDTQYF

size: -
V: TRBV11-2
D: -
J: TRBJ1-4
DNA: TGTGCCAGCAGCTACTTCAGGCCTCGTAATGAAAAACTGTTTTTT
CDR3: CASSYFRPRNEKLFF

size: -
V: TRBV19
D: -
J: TRBJ1-1
DNA: TGTGCCAGTAGTAATCTAGCGGGAGGGGGTCGCACTGAAGCTTTCTTT
CDR3: CASSNLAGGGRTEAFF

size: few
V: TRBV4-1
D: TRBD1
J: TRBJ2-1
DNA: TGCGCCAGCAGCCAAGAGCGCGGACAGGGGGATGAGCAGTTCTTC
CDR3: CASSQERGQGDEQFF

size: -
V: TRBV5-1
D: -
J: TRBJ2-3
DNA: TGCGCCAGCAGCTTGGTTACAGGGACGACAGATACGCAGTATTTT
CDR3: CASSLVTGTTDTQYF

size: -
V: TRBV6-5
D: -
J: TRBJ1-3
DNA: TGTGCCAGCAGTCCAGGAAGCTCTGGAAACACCATATATTTT
CDR3: CASSPGSSGNTIYF

size: -
V: TRBV10-3
D: TRBD1
J: TRBJ2-5
DNA: TGTGCCATCAGGGGGACAGTGGGAGAGACCCAGTACTTC
CDR3: CAIRGTVGETQYF

size: once
V: TRBV5-1
D: TRBD2
J: TRBJ2-1
DNA: TGCGCCAGCAGCTTTCGAACTAGCGGGAGCCGGAATGAGCAGTTCTTC
CDR3: CASSFRTSGSRNEQFF

size: -
V: TRBV24-1
D: -
J: TRBJ2-6
DNA: TGTGCCACCAGTGATCCGGGAACAACTGGGGCCAACGTCCTGACTTTC
CDR3: CATSDPGTTGANVLTF

size: -
V: TRBV19
D: -
J: TRBJ1-1
DNA: TGTGCCAGTAGTGTGCGGGGTGGGGACACTGAAGCTTTCTTT
CDR3: CASSVRGGDTEAFF

size: -
V: TRBV28
D: TRBD1
J: TRBJ2-5
DNA: TGTGCCAGCAGTCATTACGGGACAGGGAGGGAGACCCAGTACTTC
CDR3: CASSHYGTGRETQYF

size: -
V: TRBV7-2
D: -
J: TRBJ2-1
DNA: TGTGCCAGCATCCCCCGAGGGGGAAATGAGCAGTTCTTC
CDR3: CASIPRGGNEQFF